This is a list of T cell receptor beta chains from one sample in a study of OX40 agonist ivuxolimab in advanced cancers. This table comes from immunoSEQ multiplex PCR, and its TCRdb copy is limited to in-frame clones, with some not included. The sample lists 6,500 to 7,000 clones, about 84% seen once, with about a fifth in the top ten. The sample consisted of CD4+ or CD8+ T cells sorted from blood, taken in a trial of the OX40 agonist ivuxolimab. The receptors derive from an adult with an advanced solid tumor such as melanoma, head and neck, liver or kidney cancer. Each CDR3 is given with its conserved first and last residue. A D gene is named only where the DNA matches it firmly. Size tells how often a clone was seen (once, few, many) or the class of an expanded clone, and some rows leave it out.

-	TRBV5-5	-	15	TRBJ2-2	TGTGCCAGCAACCCTGGCGATTGGGAAACCGGGGAGCTGTTTTTT	CASNPGDWETGELFF
-	TRBV14	-	16	TRBJ2-7	TGTGCCAGCAGCCAAGCTTGGGCGGGCACTCGTTACGAGCAGTACTTC	CASSQAWAGTRYEQYF
-	TRBV10-1	TRBD2	16	TRBJ2-1	TGCGCCAGCAGTGAGTTCCTAGCGGGGGGGCCAAATGAGCAGTTCTTC	CASSEFLAGGPNEQFF
-	TRBV14	TRBD1	13	TRBJ1-2	TGTGCCAGCAGCAACGACAGGGGCTATGGCTACACCTTC	CASSNDRGYGYTF
-	TRBV7-9	-	12	TRBJ2-7	TGTGCCAGCAGCCCACACGGTTACGAGCAGTACTTC	CASSPHGYEQYF
-	TRBV6-5	-	15	TRBJ1-2	TGTGCCAGCACTGGGGCCCCGGATGTTAACTATGGCTACACCTTC	CASTGAPDVNYGYTF
-	TRBV29-1	-	12	TRBJ1-1	TGCAGCGTTACCCCAGGGGACACTGAAGCTTTCTTT	CSVTPGDTEAFF
-	TRBV18	-	14	TRBJ2-7	TGTGCCAGCTCGCGGGGGACAGAGGACTACGAGCAGTACTTC	CASSRGTEDYEQYF
-	TRBV9	-	22	TRBJ1-3	TGTGCCAGCAGCGTTAGTAAGTATGTGCCGGATACCCGAACTTCCTCTGGAAACACCATATATTTT	CASSVSKYVPDTRTSSGNTIYF
few	TRBV13	-	14	TRBJ2-4	TGTGCCAGCAGCTTTATCGGGATTCGAAACATTCAGTACTTC	CASSFIGIRNIQYF
few	TRBV2	TRBD1	15	TRBJ2-1	TGTGCCAGCAGTTCCGGGACAGGGGTTGCAAATGAGCAGTTCTTC	CASSSGTGVANEQFF
-	TRBV23-1	TRBD1	15	TRBJ1-1	TGCGCCAGCAGTGAAGGGGACAGAAATATCACTGAAGCTTTCTTT	CASSEGDRNITEAFF
once	TRBV11-3	-	15	TRBJ1-2	TGTGCCAGCGTTTCTCCCCTGGGGGGGTTGAATGGCTACACCTTC	CASVSPLGGLNGYTF
-	TRBV7-6	-	15	TRBJ2-3	TGTGCCAGCAGCCCTTCGGCTCTTAGCACAGATACGCAGTATTTT	CASSPSALSTDTQYF
-	TRBV11-2	-	15	TRBJ2-5	TGTGCCAGCAGCCTCGGACGGCACAAGGGGGAGACCCAGTACTTC	CASSLGRHKGETQYF
-	TRBV6-1	TRBD2	15	TRBJ2-3	TGTGCCAGCAGTGATAGCGGGGGGGCCACCGATACGCAGTATTTT	CASSDSGGATDTQYF
-	TRBV6-5	-	15	TRBJ2-3	TGTGCCAGCAGTTACCACAGGGATAGGTCAGATACGCAGTATTTT	CASSYHRDRSDTQYF
-	TRBV11-2	-	16	TRBJ1-6	TGTGCCAGCAGCTTTTCCGTTTATGAAAAAAATTCACCCCTCCACTTT	CASSFSVYEKNSPLHF
-	TRBV29-1	-	14	TRBJ1-1	TGCAGCGTTGTAGGTCGGAACTCGAACACTGAAGCTTTCTTT	CSVVGRNSNTEAFF
-	TRBV9	-	15	TRBJ1-5	TGTGCCAGCAGCGGGGAAGGGGCACTCAATCAGCCCCAGCATTTT	CASSGEGALNQPQHF
-	TRBV6-5	-	13	TRBJ1-5	TGTGCCAGCAGTTACTACATTAATCAGCCCCAGCATTTT	CASSYYINQPQHF
-	TRBV13	-	15	TRBJ2-3	TGTGCCAGCAGCTTGTGGGTGGGGGCGACAGATACGCAGTATTTT	CASSLWVGATDTQYF
-	TRBV7-9	TRBD1	14	TRBJ1-2	TGTGCCAGCAGCCGGGACAGGGCGGTTCGGGGCTACACCTTC	CASSRDRAVRGYTF
-	TRBV7-9	-	19	TRBJ1-1	TGTGCCAGCAGCGCCGAAGGGGAAGGTGAGAGTAGGAGCAACACTGAAGCTTTCTTT	CASSAEGEGESRSNTEAFF
-	TRBV19	-	13	TRBJ2-1	TGTGCCAGTAGTATGAGCCAGCACAATGAGCAGTTCTTC	CASSMSQHNEQFF
-	TRBV9	TRBD2	12	TRBJ2-1	TGTGCCAGCAACGGGGGACTAGATGAGCAGTTCTTC	CASNGGLDEQFF
-	TRBV6-6	-	16	TRBJ1-6	TGTGCCAGCAGTTCTCCTGTTGGGACCCCAAATTCACCCCTCCACTTT	CASSSPVGTPNSPLHF
-	TRBV9	TRBD2	16	TRBJ2-3	TGTGCCAGCAGCGAGACTAGCGGGGAGAGCACAGATACGCAGTATTTT	CASSETSGESTDTQYF
-	TRBV15	TRBD1	15	TRBJ1-5	TGTGTCACCAGCAGGGACAGGGGGCGAGGGCAGCCCCAGCATTTT	CVTSRDRGRGQPQHF
-	TRBV4-1	-	14	TRBJ1-5	TGCGCCAGCAGCCAAGAGAGGCCTACTCAGCCCCAGCATTTT	CASSQERPTQPQHF
-	TRBV19	-	18	TRBJ1-2	TGTGCCAGTAGTACTTCCCCCAACCCTGGACAAGGAGGTTCCGGCTACACCTTC	CASSTSPNPGQGGSGYTF
-	TRBV29-1	TRBD1	11	TRBJ1-2	TGCAGCGTTGACGACAGGGATGGCTACACCTTC	CSVDDRDGYTF
-	TRBV5-6	-	15	TRBJ1-1	TGTGCCAGCAGCGTGGAACCGGGCGGTGGGCCTGAAGCTTTCTTT	CASSVEPGGGPEAFF
-	TRBV10-2	-	13	TRBJ2-2	TGCGCCAGCAGTGAACCAGGGAACGGGGAGCTGTTTTTT	CASSEPGNGELFF
-	TRBV29-1	TRBD1	14	TRBJ2-7	TGCAGCGCTTCCGGGGGACAGGGCTCCTACGAGCAGTACTTC	CSASGGQGSYEQYF
-	TRBV9	-	14	TRBJ2-7	TGTGCCAGCAGCGTAGATCCCAGTTCCTACGAGCAGTACTTC	CASSVDPSSYEQYF
-	TRBV12-5	-	16	TRBJ2-7	TGTGCTAGTGGTTGGTACATGGGGGACGATGCCTACGAGCAGTACTTC	CASGWYMGDDAYEQYF
-	TRBV6-5	-	13	TRBJ1-1	TGTGCCAGCAGTCCACAGGGATGGACTGAAGCTTTCTTT	CASSPQGWTEAFF
-	TRBV7-9	-	12	TRBJ2-5	TGTGCCAGTAGGACGTCGGGGGAGACCCAGTACTTC	CASRTSGETQYF
-	TRBV19	-	19	TRBJ1-5	TGTGCCAGTAGTATCTCTGCAGGGACCGCAATTGGTGGCAATCAGCCCCAGCATTTT	CASSISAGTAIGGNQPQHF
-	TRBV7-9	-	12	TRBJ2-2	TGTGCCAGCAGGACCTGGACGTACGAGCTGTTTTTT	CASRTWTYELFF
-	TRBV15	TRBD1	15	TRBJ1-1	TGTGCCACCAGCTCCGGGACAGGGTGGAACACTGAAGCTTTCTTT	CATSSGTGWNTEAFF
-	TRBV7-9	-	15	TRBJ2-7	TGTGCCAGCAGCTCCCTGACGGGCCTCACCTACGAGCAGTACTTC	CASSSLTGLTYEQYF
-	TRBV7-6	-	16	TRBJ2-3	TGTGCCAGCAGCAGAAGGACACCGACGCGCACAGATACGCAGTATTTT	CASSRRTPTRTDTQYF
-	TRBV20-1	-	11	TRBJ1-2	TGCAGTGCTAGAATTACCTTCTCCGACACCTTC	CSARITFSDTF
-	TRBV5-1	-	14	TRBJ2-1	TGCGCCAGCAGCCCTCATCTAGCTACCACTGAGCAGTTCTTC	CASSPHLATTEQFF
once	TRBV7-9	-	14	TRBJ2-7	TGTGCCAGCAGCTTAACCGCGACTGAATACGAGCAGTACTTC	CASSLTATEYEQYF
-	TRBV7-6	-	14	TRBJ2-7	TGTGCCAGCAGCTTAGGCGACAGTCTCTACGAGCAGTACTTC	CASSLGDSLYEQYF
-	TRBV7-9	-	14	TRBJ1-2	TGTGCCAGCAGCGGCGGGGGGGGAGTCTATGGCTACACCTTC	CASSGGGGVYGYTF
-	TRBV6-5	-	16	TRBJ2-3	TGTGCCAGCAGTTCCTCCCCCGCCCCGGGCACAGATACGCAGTATTTT	CASSSSPAPGTDTQYF
-	TRBV5-6	-	12	TRBJ2-7	TGTGCCAGCAGCTTCAGCTCCTACGAGCAGTACTTC	CASSFSSYEQYF
few	TRBV2	-	13	TRBJ1-1	TGTGCCAGCAGTCCCGGACCGAACACTGAAGCTTTCTTT	CASSPGPNTEAFF